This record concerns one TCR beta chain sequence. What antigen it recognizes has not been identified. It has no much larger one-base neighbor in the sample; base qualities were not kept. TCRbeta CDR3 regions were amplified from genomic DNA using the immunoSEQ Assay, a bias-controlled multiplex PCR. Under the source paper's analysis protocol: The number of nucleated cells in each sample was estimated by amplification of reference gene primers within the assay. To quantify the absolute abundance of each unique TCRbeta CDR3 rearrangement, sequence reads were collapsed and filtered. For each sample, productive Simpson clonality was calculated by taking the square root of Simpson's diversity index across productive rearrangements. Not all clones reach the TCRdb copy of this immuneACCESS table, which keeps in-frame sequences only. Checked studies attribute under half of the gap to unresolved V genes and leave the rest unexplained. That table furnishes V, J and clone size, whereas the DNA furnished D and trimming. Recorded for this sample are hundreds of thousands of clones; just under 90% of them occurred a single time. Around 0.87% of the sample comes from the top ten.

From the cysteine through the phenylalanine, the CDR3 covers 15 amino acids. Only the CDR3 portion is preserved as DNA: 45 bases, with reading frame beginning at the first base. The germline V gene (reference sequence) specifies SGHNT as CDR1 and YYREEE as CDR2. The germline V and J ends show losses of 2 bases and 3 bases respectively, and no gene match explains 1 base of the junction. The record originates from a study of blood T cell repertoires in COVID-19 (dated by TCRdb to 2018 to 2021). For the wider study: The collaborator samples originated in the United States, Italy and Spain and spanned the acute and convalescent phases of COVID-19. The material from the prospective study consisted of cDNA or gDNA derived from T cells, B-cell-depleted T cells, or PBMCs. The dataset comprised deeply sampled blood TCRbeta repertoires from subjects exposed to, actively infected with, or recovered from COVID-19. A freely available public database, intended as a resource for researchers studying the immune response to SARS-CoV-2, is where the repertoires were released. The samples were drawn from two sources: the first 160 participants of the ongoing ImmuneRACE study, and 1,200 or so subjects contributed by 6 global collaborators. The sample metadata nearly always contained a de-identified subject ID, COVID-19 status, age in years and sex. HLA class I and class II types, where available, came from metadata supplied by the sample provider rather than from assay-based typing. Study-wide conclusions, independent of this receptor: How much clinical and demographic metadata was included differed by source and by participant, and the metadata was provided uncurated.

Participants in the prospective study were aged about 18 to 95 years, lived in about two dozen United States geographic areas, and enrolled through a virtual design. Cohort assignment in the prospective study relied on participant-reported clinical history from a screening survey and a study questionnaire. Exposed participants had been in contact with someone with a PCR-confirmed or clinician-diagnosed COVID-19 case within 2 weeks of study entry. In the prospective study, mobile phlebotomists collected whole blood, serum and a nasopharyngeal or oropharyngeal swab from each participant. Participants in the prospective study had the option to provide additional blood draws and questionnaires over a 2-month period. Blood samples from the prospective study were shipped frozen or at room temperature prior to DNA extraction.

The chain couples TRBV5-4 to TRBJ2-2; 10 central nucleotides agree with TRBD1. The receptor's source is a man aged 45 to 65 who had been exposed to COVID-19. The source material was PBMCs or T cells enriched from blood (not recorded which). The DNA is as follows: TGTGCCAGCAGCTTAGGGACAGGGGACACCGGGGAGCTGTTTTTT. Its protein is CASSLGTGDTGELFF. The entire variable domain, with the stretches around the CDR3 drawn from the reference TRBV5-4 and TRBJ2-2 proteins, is ETGVTQSPTHLIKTRGQQVTLRCSSQSGHNTVSWYQQALGQGPQFIFQYYREEENGRGNFPPRFSGLQFPNYSSELNVNALELDDSALYLCASSLGTGDTGELFFGEGSRLTVL.